The entry below describes one T cell receptor (beta chain). The data originate from a study of blood T cell repertoires in COVID-19. Study-wide background: Samples representing acute and convalescent COVID-19 were sourced from the United States, Italy and Spain. T cells, B-cell-depleted T cells, or PBMCs provided the cDNA or gDNA that served as material.

As handled by the study authors: Counts of nucleated cells, estimated from reference gene primer amplification, were obtained. TCRdb keeps only in-frame clones here, not all; method: immunoSEQ multiplex PCR. V, J and clone size reflect that table, while D and trimming were determined from the DNA. The repertoire includes around 80,000 clones, roughly 80% of them detected once, and 15% sits in the top ten. The TCR originated in a woman over 75 with acute or convalescent COVID-19. The sample comprised peripheral blood.

CDR3 protein: CASSLRQGARNEQFF. CDR3 coding DNA: TGTGCCAGCAGCTTAAGACAGGGGGCGAGAAATGAGCAGTTCTTC. This chain joins TRBV7-9 and TRBJ2-1; 10 bases match TRBD1. Trimming cost V 2 bases and J 7 bases; bases outside gene matches: 5. The CDR3 sequence is 15 residues long. The germline V gene encodes CDR1 SEHNR and CDR2 FQNEAQ (reference sequence).